The 9 T cell receptor beta chains below were found in one sample sequenced in a study of OX40 agonist ivuxolimab in advanced cancers. Method: immunoSEQ multiplex PCR; TCRdb's copy keeps in-frame clones and lacks some. The sample lists tens of thousands of clones, approximately 88% occurring once. Source: CD4+ or CD8+ T cells sorted from blood, taken in a trial of the OX40 agonist ivuxolimab. The source is an adult with an advanced solid tumor such as melanoma, head and neck, liver or kidney cancer.

The rearrangement uses TRBV13 and TRBJ2-1; D might be TRBD2 (6 bases). The CDR3 runs to 13 residues. Germline values: CDR1 PRHDT, CDR2 FYEKMQ (reference sequence). The V and J ends lost 5 bases and 8 bases respectively, with 13 bases between them. The CDR3 region has the DNA TGTGCCAGCAGCAGACTAGGAGTCTATGAGCAGTTCTTC. Its translation: CASSRLGVYEQFF.

In its sample, this clone was seen once. The rearrangement links TRBV28 to TRBJ2-5; D unclear. The closer fit of TRBJ2-7 to the DNA end suggests the J call may be wrong. The V gene's germline CDR1 is MDHEN and CDR2 SYDVKM. This CDR3 has 13 residues. CDR3 protein: CASSLGHRYEQYF. CDR3 nucleotides: TGTGCCAGCAGTTTAGGTCACCGCTACGAGCAGTACTTC.

The chain joins TRBV19 to TRBJ1-3, with D tentatively TRBD1 (5 bases). The CDR3 covers 13 residues. The V end was cut by 5 bases, the J end by 0 bases, with 5 bases between. Germline V gene lookup returns CDR1 LNHDA and CDR2 SQIVND (reference sequence). The CDR3: CASSGASGNTIYF. The CDR3 DNA is TGTGCCAGTAGTGGGGCCTCTGGAAACACCATATATTTT.

The chain recombines TRBV7-8 with TRBJ2-5, with 9 bases identical to TRBD1. Unmatched junction bases numbered 10, after V lost 4 bases and J lost 4 bases. CDR3 length: 16 residues. Looked up from germline, CDR1 is SGHVS and CDR2 is FQNEAQ. CDR3 sequence (DNA): TGTGCCAGCAGCTCGTGGACCGGGACAGGGATAGAGACCCAGTACTTC. Protein sequence: CASSSWTGTGIETQYF.

The CDR3 DNA reads as TGCGCCAGCAGACGCTCGGGTGGGAACTACGAGCAGTACTTC. This codes for CASRRSGGNYEQYF. This rearrangement joins TRBV5-1 to TRBJ2-7; D unresolved. Germline values: CDR1 SGHRS, CDR2 YFSETQ. The CDR3 totals 14 residues. With 5 bases removed from V and 3 bases from J, the gap between germline ends came to 15 bases.

In its sample, this clone was seen a few times. The rearrangement links TRBV6-6 to TRBJ1-6; TRBD1 matches at 8 bases. The CDR3 covers 14 residues. The ends lost 7 bases at V and 10 bases at J; junction bases unmatched: 9. Germline CDR1 is MNHNY and CDR2 is SVGAGI (reference sequence). The CDR3 DNA is TGTGCCAGCATTCGACAGGGGACCAACTCACCCCTCCACTTT. Its translation is CASIRQGTNSPLHF.

The DNA of the CDR3 is TGTGCCAGCAGCCCGATGACAGGGGGCGGAATCAATGGCTACACCTTC. Residues: CASSPMTGGGINGYTF. The V and J genes are TRBV7-8 and TRBJ1-2; 10 bases are a match to TRBD1. V lost 5 bases, J lost 6 bases, and 12 bases stayed unmatched. Per germline, CDR1 SGHVS and CDR2 FQNEAQ. This CDR3 comprises 16 residues.

Only a few counts were recorded for this clone. The V gene is TRBV16, the J gene TRBJ2-7; no definite D call. The CDR3 has 13 residues. The V gene's germline CDR1 is KGHSY and CDR2 FQNENV. V was cut by 0 bases and J by 4 bases, with 7 bases left in between. The CDR3 DNA reads as TGTGCCAGCAGCCAATCACCAGTTTACGAGCAGTACTTC. Translated: CASSQSPVYEQYF.

This clone was detected once. The J gene is TRBJ2-3, the V gene TRBV5-1; no firm D call. Germline lookup yields CDR1 SGHRS and CDR2 YFSETQ. The CDR3 contains 14 residues. V lost 4 bases to trimming and J lost 4 bases, with 13 bases between them. DNA for the CDR3: TGCGCCAGCAGCCCCGACCACGCCGCAGATACGCAGTATTTT. Its translation: CASSPDHAADTQYF.